Sequencing of this TCR beta chain was carried out in a study of shared clonotypes between healthy human individuals. The table lists this clone with a few counts. Other DNA sequences from this sample encode an identical CDR3 as well. The CDR3 consists of 12 residues. Germline V CDR1 and CDR2: LNHDA, SQIVND (reference sequence). Trimming left V 3 bases short and J 2 bases short, with 4 bases between. The table came from immunoSEQ multiplex PCR; TCRdb's copy has only in-frame clones and leaves some out. The sample contains about 640,000 clones, roughly 78% of which appear only once. The chain carries TRBV19 and TRBJ2-5; D is unclear. Material for sequencing was memory CD4+ T cells sorted from blood. Subset described: CD45RA-negative fraction. This sequence was found in a woman in her 30s in good health. The CDR3 sequence is CASSIGQETQYF. In DNA, the CDR3 is TGTGCCAGTAGTATTGGTCAAGAGACCCAGTACTTC. The full variable domain, with the rest looked up from reference TRBV19 and TRBJ2-5, is DGGITQSPKYLFRKEGQNVTLSCEQNLNHDAMYWYRQDPGQGLRLIYYSQIVNDFQKGDIAEGYSVSREKKESFPLTVTSAQKNPTAFYLCASSIGQETQYFGPGTRLLVL.